This TCR beta chain comes out of a study of PD-1 blockade in classical Hodgkin lymphoma. Every patient experienced relapse after autologous stem cell transplantation, and brentuximab vedotin exposure varied. Trimming removed 5 bases from V and 13 bases from J; junction bases left unmatched: 11. Germline CDR1 reads MNHEY; CDR2 reads SMNVEV (reference sequence). This CDR3 is 15 amino acids long. Measured with immunoSEQ multiplex PCR; TCRdb has only the in-frame clones, and not every one. The data show tens of thousands of clones, 60% to 85% seen once. This receptor was obtained from a human donor with classical Hodgkin lymphoma. The rearrangement joins TRBV27 to TRBJ2-1; 13 nucleotides line up with TRBD2. The source material was peripheral blood mononuclear cells (PBMCs), sampled before the second cycle of nivolumab. CDR3 DNA: TGTGCCAGCAGTCTTACCGGACTAGCGGGGGAAAGCCAGTTCTTC. Amino acids: CASSLTGLAGESQFF.